Shown below are 12 T cell receptor beta chains from a single sample sequenced in a study of blood T cell repertoires in COVID-19 (dated by TCRdb to the early 2020s). The method was the immunoSEQ multiplex PCR assay. TCRdb carries this immuneACCESS record with in-frame sequences only. Its versions omit some clonotypes, under half of them owing to an unresolved V gene in the studies checked, with the rest unexplained. Across this sample there are approximately 200,000 clones, with 80% to 90% seen only once. The top ten clones comprise approximately 12% of the sample. The material sequenced was peripheral blood. These receptors all stem from a woman of 80 years or more with COVID-19, enrolled during active disease.

The rearrangement uses TRBV19 and TRBJ2-5; D is perhaps TRBD1 (6 bases). The CDR3 contains 14 residues. Per the germline V gene, CDR1 is LNHDA and CDR2 is SQIVND (reference sequence). V was cut by 3 bases and J by 2 bases, with 10 bases left in between. CDR3 in DNA: TGTGCCAGTAGTATCGACAGGAGACAAGAGACCCAGTACTTC. This codes for CASSIDRRQETQYF.

The V and J genes are TRBV11-3 and TRBJ2-1, with 9 bases that match TRBD2. This CDR3 contains 15 residues. V dropped 1 base and J dropped 6; count of bases not matched to a gene: 4. CDR1 and CDR2 (germline): SGHNT, YENEEA. CDR3 protein: CASSLVSGGINEQFF. CDR3 nucleotides: TGTGCCAGCAGCTTAGTAAGCGGGGGGATCAATGAGCAGTTCTTC.

The V call is TRBV10-1, the J call TRBJ2-3; D uncertain. Germline loops: CDR1 WNHNN, CDR2 SYGVQD (reference sequence). The CDR3 is 12 residues long. V gave up 6 bases and J gave up 2 bases, with 6 bases separating them. The CDR3 loop reads CASRAPTDTQYF. The CDR3 nucleotides read TGCGCCAGCAGGGCCCCCACAGATACGCAGTATTTT.

This chain uses TRBV7-2 with TRBJ2-1; TRBD1 matches 9 bases. This CDR3 region has 17 residues. V was clipped by 4 bases and J by 0 bases; unmatched bases: 7. The germline CDR1 and CDR2 sequences are SGHTA and FQGNSA. The chain's CDR3 is CASSSTQGAYSYNEQFF. In DNA form, the CDR3 reads TGTGCCAGCAGCTCGACACAGGGGGCGTACTCCTACAATGAGCAGTTCTTC.

This clone was seen only once. The chain joins TRBV18 to TRBJ2-1, with D possibly matching TRBD1 (6 bases). Trimming shortened V by 4 bases and J by 3 bases, and 7 bases separated the two germline ends. CDR3 length: 13 amino acids. Germline values: CDR1 KGHSH, CDR2 LQKENI. The chain's CDR3 is CASSQDSYNEQFF. The CDR3 DNA reads as TGTGCCAGCTCACAGGACAGCTACAATGAGCAGTTCTTC.

The chain couples TRBV9 to TRBJ2-2; 10 nucleotides match TRBD1. The ends lost 4 bases at V and 2 bases at J; junction bases unmatched: 5. Per germline, CDR1 SGDLS and CDR2 YYNGEE. The CDR3 contains 16 residues. CDR3 nucleotides: TGTGCCAGCAGCCTCCCGACAGGGGGCAACACCGGGGAGCTGTTTTTT. It specifies CASSLPTGGNTGELFF. Combining the CDR3 with reference TRBV9 and TRBJ2-2 gives the whole variable domain DSGVTQTPKHLITATGQRVTLRCSPRSGDLSVYWYQQSLDQGLQFLIQYYNGEERAKGNILERFSAQQFPDLHSELNLSSLELGDSALYFCASSLPTGGNTGELFFGEGSRLTVL.

In its sample, this clone was seen a few times. This rearrangement joins TRBV13 to TRBJ2-1; 9 bases map to TRBD1. From germline, CDR1 is PRHDT and CDR2 FYEKMQ (reference sequence). This CDR3 contains 15 residues. Trimming took 5 bases from V and 9 from J; bases not matched to a gene: 11. CDR3 amino acids: CASSPRDRANGEQFF. CDR3 sequence (DNA): TGTGCCAGCAGCCCAAGGGACAGGGCCAATGGTGAGCAGTTCTTC.

This clone was seen only once. The rearrangement links TRBV3-1 (or the pseudogene TRBV3-2) to TRBJ1-4; D is ambiguous. V dropped 4 bases and J dropped 11 bases, with 8 bases sitting between them. Germline CDR1 LGHDT, CDR2 YNNKEL (reference sequence). This CDR3 contains 11 residues. CDR3 coding DNA: TGTGCCAGCAGCCGTCAGGATAAACTGTTTTTT. Its protein is CASSRQDKLFF.

The count of this clone is one. The rearrangement links TRBV15 to TRBJ1-2; a possible D gene is TRBD1 (6 bases). CDR3 length: 15 amino acids. V dropped 0 bases and J dropped 8 bases, with 16 bases sitting between them. Germline assignment: CDR1 LNHNV and CDR2 YYDKDF (reference sequence). The CDR3 DNA is TGTGCCACCAGCAGAGAGATGGCAGGGGCAGGGGGCTACACCTTC. Translated, it gives CATSREMAGAGGYTF.

The chain joins TRBV7-8 to TRBJ2-1; 7 bases line up with TRBD2. The CDR3 length is 15 residues. CDR1 and CDR2 (germline): SGHVS, FQNEAQ. The trim removed 4 bases at V and 4 bases at J, leaving 7 bases unmatched. CDR3 residues: CASSSESGTYNEQFF. The CDR3 bases are TGTGCCAGCAGCTCTGAGAGCGGGACTTACAATGAGCAGTTCTTC.

The rearrangement uses TRBV4-1 and TRBJ2-2; possible D gene TRBD1, 6 bases. The CDR3 covers 19 residues. Germline V gene data show CDR1 as MGHRA and CDR2 as YSYEKL. V lost 1 base, J lost 6 bases, and 24 bases lay in between. The CDR3 region is CASSQVPSFWGLFPGELFF. CDR3 nucleotides: TGCGCCAGCAGCCAAGTCCCCTCCTTTTGGGGGCTTTTTCCCGGGGAGCTGTTTTTT.

The J gene is TRBJ2-2, the V gene TRBV4-2, with D maybe TRBD2 (5 bases). V was clipped by 4 bases and J by 6 bases, with 6 bases between them. This CDR3 region has 12 residues. Germline CDR1 and CDR2: LGHNA and YNFKEQ. CDR3 loop: CASSPGAGELFF. Written as DNA, the CDR3 is TGTGCCAGCAGCCCCGGGGCCGGGGAGCTGTTTTTT.